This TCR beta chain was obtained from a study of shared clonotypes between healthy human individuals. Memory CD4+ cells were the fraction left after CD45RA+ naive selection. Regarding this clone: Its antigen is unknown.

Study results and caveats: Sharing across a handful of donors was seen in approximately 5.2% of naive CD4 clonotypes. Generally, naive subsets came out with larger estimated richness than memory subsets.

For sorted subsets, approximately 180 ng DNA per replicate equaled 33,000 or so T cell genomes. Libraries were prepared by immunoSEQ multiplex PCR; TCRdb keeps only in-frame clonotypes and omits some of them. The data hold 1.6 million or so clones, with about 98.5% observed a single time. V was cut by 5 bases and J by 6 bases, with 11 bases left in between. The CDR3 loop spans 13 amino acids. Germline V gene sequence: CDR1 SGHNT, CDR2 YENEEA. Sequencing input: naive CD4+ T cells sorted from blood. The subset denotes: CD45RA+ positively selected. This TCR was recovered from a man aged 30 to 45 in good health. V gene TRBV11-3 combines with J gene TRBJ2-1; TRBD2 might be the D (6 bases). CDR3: CASSPGLLNEQFF. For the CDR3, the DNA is TGTGCCAGCAGCCCGGGACTGCTCAATGAGCAGTTCTTC.